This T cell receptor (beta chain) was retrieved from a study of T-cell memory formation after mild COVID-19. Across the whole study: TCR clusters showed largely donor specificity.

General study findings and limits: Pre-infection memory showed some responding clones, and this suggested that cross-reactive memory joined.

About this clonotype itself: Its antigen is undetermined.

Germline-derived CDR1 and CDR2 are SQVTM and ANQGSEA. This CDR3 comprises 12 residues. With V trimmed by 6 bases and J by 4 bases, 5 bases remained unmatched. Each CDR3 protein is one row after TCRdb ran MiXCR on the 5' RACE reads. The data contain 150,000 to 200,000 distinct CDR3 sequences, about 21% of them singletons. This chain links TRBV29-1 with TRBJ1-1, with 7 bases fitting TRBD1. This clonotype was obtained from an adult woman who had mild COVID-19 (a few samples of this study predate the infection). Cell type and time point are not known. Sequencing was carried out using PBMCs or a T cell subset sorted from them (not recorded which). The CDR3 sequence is CSVKDRSTEAFF. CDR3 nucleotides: TGCAGCGTCAAGGACAGGTCCACTGAAGCTTTCTTT.